These 3 T cell receptor beta chains share one sample of origin, sequenced in a study of T cells in Graves' hyperthyroidism and ophthalmopathy. The source material, RNA transcripts, was used to amplify TCR beta CDR3 regions. The TCR CDR3 first-round RT-PCR relied on the HTBI primer set. TCRdb independently ran MiXCR on the multiplex PCR reads; one entry per CDR3 protein. Counted here are about 250,000 distinct CDR3 sequences, about 25% occurring once; the ten biggest clones make up 30% to 40%. Sequenced input: blood. The receptors were sampled from a woman in her thirties or forties with Graves' ophthalmopathy.

Ten or more counts support this clonotype. This chain links TRBV6-1 with TRBJ2-7; 11 nucleotides line up with TRBD2. Germline V CDR1 and CDR2: MNHNS, SASEGT. This CDR3 has 15 amino acids. J lost 6 bases, V lost 7 bases, and 11 bases had no gene match. The CDR3 DNA is TGTGCCAGCACCCCCATTAAGACTAGCGGGACCGAGCAGTACTTC. As protein: CASTPIKTSGTEQYF.

This clonotype occurred many times. V gene TRBV12-3 or TRBV12-4 combines with J gene TRBJ2-6, with D uncertain. V was shortened by 4 bases and J by 0 bases, with 10 bases between the two germline ends. The CDR3 contains 16 residues. The DNA for the CDR3 is TGTGCCAGCAGTTATGTGTGGGGCTCTGGGGCCAACGTCCTGACTTTC. It is translated as CASSYVWGSGANVLTF.

The chain links TRBV6-1 to TRBJ1-1, with 9 bases lining up with TRBD1. CDR3 length: 15 amino acids. Germline trimming cut 9 bases from V and 2 bases from J; bases unmatched to any gene: 10. CDR1 is MNHNS, CDR2 SASEGT, per germline. The CDR3 DNA reads TGTGCCAGTACCGGACAGGGGACCCGCAACACTGAAGCTTTCTTT. Its protein is CASTGQGTRNTEAFF.